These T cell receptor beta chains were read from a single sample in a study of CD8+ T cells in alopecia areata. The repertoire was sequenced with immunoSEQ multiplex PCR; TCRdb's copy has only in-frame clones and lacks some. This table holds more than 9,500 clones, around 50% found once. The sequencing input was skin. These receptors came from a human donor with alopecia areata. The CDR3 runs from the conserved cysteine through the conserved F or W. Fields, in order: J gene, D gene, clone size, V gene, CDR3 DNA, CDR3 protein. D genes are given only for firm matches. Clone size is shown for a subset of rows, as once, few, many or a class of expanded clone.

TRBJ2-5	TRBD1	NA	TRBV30	TGTGCTGCTACCAACAGGGGCGACTTCAGAGAGACCCAGTACTTC	CAATNRGDFRETQYF
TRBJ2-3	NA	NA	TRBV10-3	TGTGCCATCAGTGATGTTATGGGCCAAGGCACAGATACGCAGTATTTT	CAISDVMGQGTDTQYF
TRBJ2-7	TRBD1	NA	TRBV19	TGTGCCTTCCACGGAGCGGGACAGGGGCCAGGCGAGCAGTACTTC	CAFHGAGQGPGEQYF
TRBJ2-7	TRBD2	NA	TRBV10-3	TGTGCCATCAGTATACGGGAGGGGAACAACGAGCAGTACTTC	CAISIREGNNEQYF
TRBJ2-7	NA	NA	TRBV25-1	TGTGCCAGCAGTTACCAGTACGAGCAGTACTTC	CASSYQYEQYF
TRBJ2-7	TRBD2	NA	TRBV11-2	TGTGCCAGCAGCTTATCCCACGGGACTAGCGGGAGACTTTACGAGCAGTACTTC	CASSLSHGTSGRLYEQYF
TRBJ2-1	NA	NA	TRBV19	TGTGCCAGTATACTTCATGGGAGAATCCGGGACAATGAGCAGTTCTTC	CASILHGRIRDNEQFF
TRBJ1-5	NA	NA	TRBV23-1	TGCGCCAGCAATTGCAGGTTGAACAATCAGCCCCAGCATTTT	CASNCRLNNQPQHF
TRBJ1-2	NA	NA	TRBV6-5	TGTGCCAGCAGCCCACAGCAGGCGGGTGGCTACACCTTC	CASSPQQAGGYTF
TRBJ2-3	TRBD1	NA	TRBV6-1	TGTGCCAGCGCCTCCGGGACAGGGGCCACAGATACGCAGTATTTT	CASASGTGATDTQYF
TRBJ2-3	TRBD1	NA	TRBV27	TGTGCCAGCAGTTTATTCCGGGACAGTGGCTATACGCAGTATTTT	CASSLFRDSGYTQYF
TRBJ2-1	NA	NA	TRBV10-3	TGTGCCATCAGTGAGTCGATTCGCCGGGAGAGGTCCTACAATGAGCAGTTCTTC	CAISESIRRERSYNEQFF
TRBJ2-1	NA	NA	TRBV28	TGTGCCAGCAGTTTGGGGGGAGAGCAGTTCTTC	CASSLGGEQFF
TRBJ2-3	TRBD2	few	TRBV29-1	TGCAGCGTTGACAAGCGGCTAAGCGGGAGCGTTGGAGATACGCAGTATTTT	CSVDKRLSGSVGDTQYF
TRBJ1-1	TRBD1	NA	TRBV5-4	TGTGCCAGCAGCGTTTCCGGACAGGGGGCGACTGAAGCTTTCTTT	CASSVSGQGATEAFF
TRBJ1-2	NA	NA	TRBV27	TGTGCCAGCAGTTTATCTCGGGGGGGGTACGGCTACACCTTC	CASSLSRGGYGYTF
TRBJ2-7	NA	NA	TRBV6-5	TGTGCCAGCACCCTTGGGGCCGGCGAGCAGTACTTC	CASTLGAGEQYF
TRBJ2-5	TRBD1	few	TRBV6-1	TGTGCCAGCAGTCGACAGGGCTACCCCGAAGAGACCCAGTACTTC	CASSRQGYPEETQYF
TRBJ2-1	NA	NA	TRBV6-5	TGTGCCAGCAGTTACTCTGGGCGGGGGCCTTACAATGAGCAGTTCTTC	CASSYSGRGPYNEQFF
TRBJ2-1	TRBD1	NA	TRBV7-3	TGTGCCAGCAGCTTTATGGACAGGGGTTACAATGAGCAGTTCTTC	CASSFMDRGYNEQFF
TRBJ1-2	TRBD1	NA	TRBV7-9	TGTGCCAGCAGCTTACGGGGACAGTCCGGTGAAGGCTACACCTTC	CASSLRGQSGEGYTF
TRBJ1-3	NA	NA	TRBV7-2	TGTGCCAGCAGCTCCTCCACAGGTTCTGGAAACACCATATATTTT	CASSSSTGSGNTIYF
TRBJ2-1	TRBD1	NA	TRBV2	TGTGCCAGCAACATCCCGGGACAGGGGGCGAGCGAGCAGTTCTTC	CASNIPGQGASEQFF
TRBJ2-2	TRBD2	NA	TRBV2	TGTGCCACCTCCTTATATAGCGGGAGCTCCCAGGGGGCCGGGGAGCTGTTTTTT	CATSLYSGSSQGAGELFF
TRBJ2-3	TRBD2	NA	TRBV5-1	TGCGCCAGCAGCTGGGGGACTAGCGCGGTCACAGATACGCAGTATTTT	CASSWGTSAVTDTQYF